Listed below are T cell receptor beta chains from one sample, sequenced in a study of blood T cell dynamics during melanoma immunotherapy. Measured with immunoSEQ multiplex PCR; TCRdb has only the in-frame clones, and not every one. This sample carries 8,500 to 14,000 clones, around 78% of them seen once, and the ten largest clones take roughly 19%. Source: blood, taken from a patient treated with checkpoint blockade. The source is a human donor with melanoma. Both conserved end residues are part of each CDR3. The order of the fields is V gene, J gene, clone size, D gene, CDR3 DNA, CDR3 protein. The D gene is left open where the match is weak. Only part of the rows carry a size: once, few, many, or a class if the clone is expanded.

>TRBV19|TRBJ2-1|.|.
TGTGCCAGTAGTTCCCAGACTTTCCCCAATGAGCAGTTCTTC
CASSSQTFPNEQFF
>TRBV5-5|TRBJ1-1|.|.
TGTGCCAGCAGCTTGACGGACACTGAAGCTTTCTTT
CASSLTDTEAFF
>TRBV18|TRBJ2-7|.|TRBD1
TGTGCCAGCTCACCCGGGACAGGGGGAACCTACGAGCAGTACTTC
CASSPGTGGTYEQYF
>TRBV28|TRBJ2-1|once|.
TGTGCCAGCAGTCCGACCCTCACCGCGTACTCCTCCTACAATGAGCAGTTCTTC
CASSPTLTAYSSYNEQFF
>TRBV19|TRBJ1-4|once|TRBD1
TGTGCCAGTAGTACGACAGGGGGTGTGAATGAAAAACTGTTTTTT
CASSTTGGVNEKLFF
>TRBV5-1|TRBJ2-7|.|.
TGCGCCAGCAGCCCGGACAGTATGTCCTACGAGCAGTACTTC
CASSPDSMSYEQYF
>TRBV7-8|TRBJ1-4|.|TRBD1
TGTGCCAGCAGCCGAGGGACAGGGGGTGAAAAACTGTTTTTT
CASSRGTGGEKLFF
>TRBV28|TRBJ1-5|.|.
TGTGCCAGCAGTTTTGCCGGCAATCAGCCCCAGCATTTT
CASSFAGNQPQHF
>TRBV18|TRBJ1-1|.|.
TGTGCCAGCTCACCACGAGGGTTCAACACTGAAGCTTTCTTT
CASSPRGFNTEAFF
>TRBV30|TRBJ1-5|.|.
TGTGCCTGGAGTGTACGGGGCCGGGGGGATCAGCCCCAGCATTTT
CAWSVRGRGDQPQHF
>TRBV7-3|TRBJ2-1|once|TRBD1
TGTGCCAGCAGCCCACGGGGGACAGGGAGGTACAATGAGCAGTTCTTC
CASSPRGTGRYNEQFF
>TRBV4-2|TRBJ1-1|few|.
TGTGCCAGCAGCCAAGTTGAGGGGGGACTGAGGAGAACTGAAGCTTTCTTT
CASSQVEGGLRRTEAFF
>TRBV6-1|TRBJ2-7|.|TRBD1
TGTGCCAGCAGTGGCAGACAGGGTACAGTCTACGAGCAGTACTTC
CASSGRQGTVYEQYF
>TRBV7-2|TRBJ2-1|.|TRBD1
TGTGCCAGCAGCTTAGTAGTATCGACAGGGAGCATCCAAGGTGAGCAGTTCTTC
CASSLVVSTGSIQGEQFF
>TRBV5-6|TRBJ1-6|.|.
TGTGCCAGCAGCTTGGTCGGGGGCCCCAGGAAAGATTCACCCCTCCACTTT
CASSLVGGPRKDSPLHF
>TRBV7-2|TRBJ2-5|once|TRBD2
TGTGCCAGCACCCTCCTGGGCGGGGGGGTCCAAGAGACCCAGTACTTC
CASTLLGGGVQETQYF
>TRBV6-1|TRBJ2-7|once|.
TGTGCCAGCAGTGAAGATCAAGCTTTACCTTCTTACGAGCAGTACTTC
CASSEDQALPSYEQYF
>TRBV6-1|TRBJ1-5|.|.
TGTGCCAGCAGTGATAGGACAGCAAATCAGCCCCAGCATTTT
CASSDRTANQPQHF
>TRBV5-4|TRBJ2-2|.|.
TGTGCCAGCAGCTTGGACTGGGGCGGGGCCGGGGAGCTGTTTTTT
CASSLDWGGAGELFF
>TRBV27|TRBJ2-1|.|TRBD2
TGTGCCAGCAGTTCACCCCACCTAGCGGGAGGGCCCCATGAGCAGTTCTTC
CASSSPHLAGGPHEQFF
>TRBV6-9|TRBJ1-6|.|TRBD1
TGTGCCAGCAGTTTCCGGACAGGAACCTCACCCCTCCACTTT
CASSFRTGTSPLHF
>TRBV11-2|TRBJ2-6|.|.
TGTGCCAGCAGCCCCTTACAGGTCTCTGGGGCCAACGTCCTGACTTTC
CASSPLQVSGANVLTF
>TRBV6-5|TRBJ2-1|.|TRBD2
TGTGCCAGTTCTGGACTAGCGGGAGGGCCGGTGCAGTTCTTC
CASSGLAGGPVQFF
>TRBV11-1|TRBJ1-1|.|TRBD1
TGTGCCAGCAGACGGGGACAGCTGAACACTGAAGCTTTCTTT
CASRRGQLNTEAFF
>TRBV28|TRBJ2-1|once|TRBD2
TGTGCCAGCAGCCCAGCTAGCGGGAGCCCGGTCAATGAGCAGTTCTTC
CASSPASGSPVNEQFF
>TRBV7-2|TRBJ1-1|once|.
TGTGCCAGCAGCTTAGTGCAGGGAGGTACTGAAGCTTTCTTT
CASSLVQGGTEAFF
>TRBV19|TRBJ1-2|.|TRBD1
TGTGCCAGTAGTAGGGGACAGGGAAATGGCTACACCTTC
CASSRGQGNGYTF
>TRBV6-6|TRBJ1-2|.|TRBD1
TGTGCCAGCAGCTCGGGGACAGCGCTTAACTATGGCTACACCTTC
CASSSGTALNYGYTF
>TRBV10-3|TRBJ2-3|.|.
TGTGCCATCAGCGCCCGACATGGGGGATCGAGGCTGGCAGATACGCAGTATTTT
CAISARHGGSRLADTQYF
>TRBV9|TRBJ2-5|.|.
TGTGCCAGCAGTTTAGCGAAGGGAGAGACCCAGTACTTC
CASSLAKGETQYF
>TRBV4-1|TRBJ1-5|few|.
TGCGCCAGCAGCCAAGCACCCGGGCAGTTCAATCAGCCCCAGCATTTT
CASSQAPGQFNQPQHF
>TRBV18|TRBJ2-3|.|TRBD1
TGTGCCAGCTCCCTTGGGACAGGGATAAACACAGATACGCAGTATTTT
CASSLGTGINTDTQYF
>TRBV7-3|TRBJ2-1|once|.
TGTGCCAGCAGCGAAGGGGGGGCCTACAATGAGCAGTTCTTC
CASSEGGAYNEQFF
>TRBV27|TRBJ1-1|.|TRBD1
TGTGCCAGCAGTTTAGCGTGGGACAGGCCTAACACTGAAGCTTTCTTT
CASSLAWDRPNTEAFF
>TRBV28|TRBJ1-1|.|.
TGTGCCAGCAGACCTAGTGACAGAAACACTGAAGCTTTCTTT
CASRPSDRNTEAFF
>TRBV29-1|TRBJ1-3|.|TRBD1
TGCAGCGCTGGGCCGGACAGGGCTGGAAACACCATATATTTT
CSAGPDRAGNTIYF
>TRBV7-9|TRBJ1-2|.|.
TGTGCCAGCAGCTTACGTCCACCTCGGTCTGGCTACACCTTC
CASSLRPPRSGYTF